Below, one TCR beta chain is given with its context. Its antigen remains unidentified. This record belongs to a study of cytomegalovirus exposure and HLA in healthy donors. Study results and caveats: Presence/absence analyses took donor sequencing depth as roughly uniform. It is likely that the observed cluster of highly shared sequence variants was a sequencing artifact.

PCR involved 60 Vbeta and 13 Jbeta primers. In the original workflow: Later, an analysis found about 80 million unique TCR beta chains, and around 10 million of these were shared. This table comes from immunoSEQ multiplex PCR, and its TCRdb copy is limited to in-frame clones, with some not included. V, J and clone size reflect that table, while D and trimming were determined from the DNA. The sample includes roughly 98,000 clones, 65% to 85% seen only once; the top ten take about 3.5%. Germline V CDR1 and CDR2: SGHRS, YFSETQ. The CDR3 runs to 17 residues. J gave up 0 bases and V 6 bases, and 9 bases lay outside the gene matches.

This TCR was sampled from a man in his forties or fifties in good health and CMV-seronegative. Sequenced: PBMCs. This chain links TRBV5-1 with TRBJ2-1, with 10 bases matching TRBD2. This CDR3 reads CASNEGLAPSSYNEQFF. CDR3 bases: TGCGCCAGCAATGAGGGACTAGCGCCTAGCTCCTACAATGAGCAGTTCTTC.